This T cell receptor beta chain was documented in a study of OX40 agonist ivuxolimab in advanced cancers. Regarding the complete study: Ivuxolimab, which targeted the costimulatory receptor OX40 (CD134), was an agonistic, fully human IgG2 monoclonal antibody. The dose-escalation cohort was about 86% male with a mean age of approximately 60 years, ranging from roughly 20 to 80. Intravenous ivuxolimab was administered to patients every 2 weeks at six dose levels: 0.01, 0.1, 0.3, 1.5, 3 and 10 mg/kg. Peripheral TCRbeta sequencing was intended to test whether TCR sequence diversity was altered and clonal T-cell expansion was caused by ivuxolimab. Prior anti-PD-1, anti-PD-L1 or anti-CTLA-4 therapy was permitted, and approximately 41% of dose-escalation patients had received checkpoint inhibitors. Partial responses occurred in three dose-escalation patients, of whom one had hepatocellular carcinoma and two had cutaneous melanoma. The paper reports the monotherapy dose-escalation portion (N of about 47 patients) of the phase I ivuxolimab trial. Among the roughly 52 dose-escalation patients, around 19 had hepatocellular carcinoma, about 15 melanoma, 9 renal cell carcinoma and 9 head and neck cancer.

Patients with autoimmune disease history or receiving systemic immunosuppression were excluded from the trial. In every dose cohort, peripheral blood was drawn for TCR sequencing at baseline, cycle 4 day 1, and cycle 7 day 1. Samples came from an open-label, multicenter, first-in-human phase I dose-escalation trial of ivuxolimab. Adults with locally advanced or metastatic head and neck squamous cell, hepatocellular, melanoma or renal cell carcinoma were enrolled in the trial. Before TCR sequencing, CD4+ T cells and CD8+ T cells from peripheral blood were sorted into separate populations. For sequencing of the TCRbeta CDR3 region, genomic DNA was extracted from the sorted cells. The immunoSEQ Assay was used to sequence the TCRbeta CDR3 regions. Sourced from immuneACCESS, this table was stored by TCRdb with only in-frame sequences that have V and J called. A share of the clones is absent; for the studies checked, an unresolved V gene accounts for under half, and the remainder has no known explanation. The sample table lists 45,000 to 55,000 clones, about 86% of them with a count of one. About 1.5% of the sample lies in the top ten.

Points on this clone: Which antigen it targets is not known. Base qualities were left out, and no much larger clone turns up one base away.

The research as a whole found: In the 0.1-3.0 mg/kg groups, partial responders had among the lowest normalized peripheral clonal expansion, particularly in CD8+ T cells. Low levels of normalized T-cell clonal expansion were also seen in some patients who did not respond. At doses of 0.1 to 3.0 mg/kg, clonal expansion of both CD4+ and CD8+ blood T cells was observed from baseline to week 6. The antigen specificity of the peripheral T cells that underwent clonal expansion was not determined. On average, CD8+ T cells showed more expanded clones than CD4+ T cells after ivuxolimab.

Inclusive of the bounding cysteine and phenylalanine, the CDR3 is 15 residues long. Only CDR3 DNA remains: 45 bases, in frame from the first base. V lost 4 bases and J lost 5 bases; the stretch between them is 17 bases long. Sequences SGDLS (CDR1) and YYNGEE (CDR2) are obtained from the germline V gene. The receptor was isolated from an adult with an advanced solid tumor such as melanoma, head and neck, liver or kidney cancer. The receptor chain draws on TRBV9 and TRBJ2-3; confidence is insufficient to name the D gene. The sample here was CD4+ or CD8+ T cells sorted from blood, taken in a trial of the OX40 agonist ivuxolimab. DNA sequence: TGTGCCAGCAGCCCCCTAGGCTCACTATTAGATACGCAGTATTTT. The translation is CASSPLGSLLDTQYF.